The clone carrying this T cell receptor (beta chain) has a count of ten or more. The antigen is undetermined. TCRB libraries came from RNA via three nested multiplex PCR rounds. No unique molecular identifiers were described for these TCRB libraries. MiXCR, applied by TCRdb to the multiplex PCR reads, yields one record per CDR3 protein. The table has about 11,000 distinct CDR3 sequences, less than 75% seen once; the top ten hold about 40%. This sample stems from a study of tumor-infiltrating lymphocytes in glioblastoma multiforme. Whole-study results and caveats: The TCR and somatic mutation analysis included just one glioblastoma patient. Functional subtype sorting of these T cells was not performed.

Trimming pared 5 bases from V and 3 bases from J, leaving 15 bases between. The CDR3 length is 15 residues. The V gene's germline CDR1 is SGHVS and CDR2 FQNEAQ. The source is a male donor with glioblastoma. The sequenced sample was brain tumor tissue. This chain joins TRBV7-8 and TRBJ2-3; a possible D gene is TRBD1 (6 bases). The DNA of the CDR3 is TGTGCCAGCAGCATTACGTGGGACAAAACAGATACGCAGTATTTT. Its translation: CASSITWDKTDTQYF.